This T cell receptor (beta chain) emerged from a study of T cell repertoires in cytomegalovirus infection. Study in general: Matching HLA type and CMV infection were both indicated by public TCR beta signatures. Study-wide points: Within the response measured ex vivo, HLA-C-restricted CMV-specific TCR beta clonotypes were dominant. Summed public TCR beta family frequency identified CMV carriers bearing the relevant HLA.

Comment on this clonotype: Its antigen is undetermined.

Each CDR3 protein is one row after TCRdb ran MiXCR on the reads. The profile covers some 400,000 distinct CDR3 sequences, with roughly 18% appearing a single time and approximately 10% taken by the ten largest. The clonotype originates from a human donor in good health (CMV status not recorded). Some clones in this sample may be carry-over from other donors' samples. The sample comprised PBMCs.

The CDR3 DNA sequence: TGTGCCATCAGTCTTACAGGGGCAGATACGCAGTATTTT. Amino acids: CAISLTGADTQYF. The rearrangement links TRBV10-3 to TRBJ2-3; TRBD1 matches at 7 bases. Trimming took 5 bases from V and 4 from J; bases not matched to a gene: 3. From germline, CDR1 is ENHRY and CDR2 SYGVKD. This CDR3 is built from 13 residues.